This T cell receptor beta chain appears in the sequencing data of a study of blood T cell repertoires in COVID-19. Study information: The samples span acute and convalescent COVID-19 from the United States, Italy and Spain. In each case, the material was cDNA or gDNA derived from T cells, B-cell-depleted T cells, or PBMCs.

Here immunoSEQ multiplex PCR was the method, and the copy in TCRdb shows in-frame clones only, minus some. This sample has some 320,000 clones; 70% to 90% occur once, and the top ten carry roughly 5.3%. Each recovered donor of Cohort 3 presented with two negative PCRs, clearance, or symptom resolution. The germline gives CDR1 MDHEN, CDR2 SYDVKM. The CDR3 consists of 14 residues. V lost 5 bases and J lost 1; bases outside the gene matches: 5. The sample holds a few counts of this clone. Sequenced sample: PBMCs or T cells enriched from blood (not recorded which). The chain employs TRBV28 and TRBJ2-7; 7 bases align to TRBD1. The source of this sequence is a woman in her twenties or thirties who had recovered from COVID-19. CDR3 residues: CASSPDRVSYEQYF. The DNA of the CDR3 is TGTGCCAGCAGTCCCGACAGGGTATCCTACGAGCAGTACTTC.